A selection of T cell receptor beta chains follows, all from one sample in a study of blood T cells in healthy people across ages. TCRdb redid the calling of the 5' RACE reads with MiXCR, one entry per CDR3 protein. The table has about 970,000 distinct CDR3 sequences, about 51% seen once. The specimen was blood. These receptors came from a woman aged 55-69 years in good health. Both conserved end residues are part of each CDR3. The D gene is left open where the match is weak. Size is omitted from some rows. Given values are once, few, many or a class for expanded clones.

v_call	j_call	clone_size	d_call	cdr3_aa	cdr3_nt
TRBV20-1	TRBJ2-7	NA	TRBD1	CSARATGVYEQYF	TGCAGTGCTAGAGCGACAGGGGTATACGAGCAGTACTTC
TRBV20-1	TRBJ2-1	NA	NA	CSARDLEGSYNEQFF	TGCAGTGCTAGAGATCTCGAGGGCTCCTACAATGAGCAGTTCTTC
TRBV6-2/TRBV6-3	TRBJ1-1	NA	NA	CASSQNLGKAFF	TGTGCCAGCAGTCAGAACCTTGGGAAAGCTTTCTTT
TRBV20-1	TRBJ2-5	NA	NA	CSALGFQETQYF	TGCAGTGCGCTGGGTTTTCAAGAGACCCAGTACTTC
TRBV15	TRBJ2-3	NA	NA	CATSRDRGLGRDTQYF	TGTGCCACCAGCAGAGATAGGGGGTTGGGAAGGGATACGCAGTATTTT
TRBV27	TRBJ2-3	few	NA	CASSLVPGTDTQYF	TGTGCCAGCAGTTTGGTCCCGGGCACAGATACGCAGTATTTT
TRBV7-2	TRBJ2-5	few	NA	CASSPIGVGETQYF	TGTGCCAGCAGCCCGATAGGGGTCGGGGAGACCCAGTACTTC
TRBV7-3	TRBJ2-3	many	TRBD2	CASSFLAGEDTQYF	TGTGCCAGCAGCTTCCTAGCGGGGGAAGATACGCAGTATTTT
TRBV12-3/TRBV12-4	TRBJ2-5	NA	TRBD1	CASSYRDRGEETQYF	TGTGCCAGCAGTTACCGGGACAGGGGCGAAGAGACCCAGTACTTC
TRBV20-1	TRBJ2-7	NA	NA	CSARNLIGGLRGEQYF	TGCAGTGCTAGGAACCTCATCGGGGGATTAAGGGGCGAGCAGTACTTC
TRBV29-1	TRBJ2-2	NA	TRBD1	CSVEESGEGTGGRTGELFF	TGCAGCGTTGAAGAGAGTGGCGAAGGGACAGGGGGGCGCACCGGGGAGCTGTTTTTT
TRBV29-1	TRBJ2-7	few	TRBD1	CSVEPGQGEYYEQYF	TGCAGCGTTGAGCCGGGACAGGGGGAGTACTACGAGCAGTACTTC
TRBV7-2	TRBJ2-7	NA	NA	CASSKVAYNEQYF	TGTGCCAGCAGCAAGGTTGCCTACAATGAGCAGTACTTC
TRBV20-1	TRBJ2-7	NA	NA	CSAPGRGSDSYEQYF	TGCAGTGCTCCCGGACGGGGTAGCGACTCCTACGAGCAGTACTTC
TRBV7-2	TRBJ2-3	many	NA	CASSRRQRAQTDTQYF	TGTGCCAGCAGCCGCCGACAAAGGGCACAAACAGATACGCAGTATTTT
TRBV27	TRBJ2-1	NA	TRBD2	CASSIIAGGRYNEQFF	TGTGCCAGCAGTATCATAGCGGGAGGGCGGTACAATGAGCAGTTCTTC
TRBV30	TRBJ2-7	NA	NA	CAWSVGDEQYF	TGTGCCTGGAGTGTGGGGGACGAGCAGTACTTC
TRBV10-2	TRBJ1-1	NA	TRBD1	CASRAGTGGKAFF	TGCGCCAGCAGAGCCGGGACAGGGGGGAAGGCTTTCTTT
TRBV20-1	TRBJ2-1	NA	TRBD2	CSARDLAGGAYYNEQFF	TGCAGTGCTAGAGATCTGGCGGGAGGGGCCTACTACAATGAGCAGTTCTTC
TRBV5-1	TRBJ1-5	NA	NA	CASSLGTSVNQPQHF	TGCGCCAGCAGCCTAGGAACGTCCGTCAATCAGCCCCAGCATTTT
TRBV12-3/TRBV12-4	TRBJ2-5	NA	NA	CASSLWGARGGETQYF	TGTGCCAGCAGTTTATGGGGAGCAAGGGGAGGCGAGACCCAGTACTTC
TRBV20-1	TRBJ2-5	NA	TRBD2	CRAQLAGAPETQYF	TGCCGTGCGCAACTAGCGGGAGCCCCAGAGACCCAGTACTTC
TRBV27	TRBJ1-6	NA	TRBD1	CASSWGQWNSPLHF	TGTGCCAGCAGTTGGGGACAGTGGAATTCACCCCTCCACTTT
TRBV7-8	TRBJ2-3	few	NA	CASSPARVSGTQYF	TGTGCCAGCAGCCCAGCGCGGGTTTCAGGAACGCAGTATTTT
TRBV5-1	TRBJ2-5	NA	NA	CASSFDGSSKETQYF	TGCGCCAGCAGCTTTGACGGGAGCTCCAAAGAGACCCAGTACTTC
TRBV5-1	TRBJ2-5	NA	NA	CASSFWGQGGQETQYF	TGCGCCAGCAGCTTTTGGGGGCAGGGAGGCCAAGAGACCCAGTACTTC
TRBV20-1	TRBJ1-6	NA	NA	CSASLGRPLPNSPLHF	TGCAGTGCTAGCCTCGGACGACCCCTACCAAATTCACCCCTCCACTTT
TRBV18	TRBJ1-2	NA	NA	CASSPPGGILGYTF	TGTGCCAGCTCACCACCGGGAGGCATTTTGGGCTACACCTTC
TRBV7-9	TRBJ2-7	NA	NA	CASSFDGPYEQYF	TGTGCCAGCAGCTTCGACGGCCCCTACGAGCAGTACTTC
TRBV6-5	TRBJ2-1	few	NA	CASQHSGARYNEQFF	TGTGCCAGTCAACATTCGGGGGCCCGGTACAATGAGCAGTTCTTC
TRBV12-3/TRBV12-4	TRBJ2-3	NA	NA	CASSPGRSSTDTQYF	TGTGCCAGCAGTCCCGGACGGTCTAGCACAGATACGCAGTATTTT
TRBV4-2	TRBJ2-5	NA	TRBD1	CASSQTTDRVGQTQYF	TGTGCCAGCAGCCAAACAACTGACAGGGTAGGACAGACCCAGTACTTC
TRBV5-1	TRBJ2-7	many	NA	CASSRDNYEQYF	TGCGCCAGCAGTCGAGACAACTACGAGCAGTACTTC
TRBV7-3	TRBJ2-1	NA	NA	CASSPQSGVSYNEQFF	TGTGCCAGCAGCCCCCAATCGGGAGTTTCCTACAATGAGCAGTTCTTC
TRBV20-1	TRBJ2-3	few	NA	CSASPIGDTQYF	TGCAGTGCCTCCCCTATTGGAGATACGCAGTATTTT
TRBV4-2	TRBJ2-7	NA	TRBD2	CASSLIAGPSYEQYF	TGTGCCAGCAGCCTTATAGCGGGGCCCTCCTACGAGCAGTACTTC
TRBV29-1	TRBJ2-3	NA	NA	CSAVPGRETDTQYF	TGCAGCGCCGTACCCGGCAGGGAAACGGATACGCAGTATTTT
TRBV28	TRBJ2-7	NA	NA	CASVGNYEQYF	TGTGCCAGCGTGGGGAACTACGAGCAGTACTTC
TRBV28	TRBJ2-1	NA	TRBD1	CASISGTGYSYSYNEQFF	TGTGCCAGCATCTCAGGGACAGGGTACTCCTACTCCTACAATGAGCAGTTCTTC
TRBV12-3/TRBV12-4	TRBJ2-7	NA	NA	CASKAGPLYEQYF	TGTGCCAGCAAGGCGGGGCCCCTCTACGAGCAGTACTTC
TRBV12-3/TRBV12-4	TRBJ2-5	few	NA	CASSLAGGAQETQYF	TGTGCCAGCAGTTTAGCAGGGGGGGCACAAGAGACCCAGTACTTC